This TCR beta chain appears in the sequencing data of a study of blood T cell repertoires in COVID-19. Whole-study context: Some COVID-19 samples were acute and others convalescent; all came from the United States, Italy and Spain. PBMCs, B-cell-depleted T cells, or T cells were the source of the cDNA or gDNA that made up the material.

The V gene lost 6 bases and the J gene lost 8 bases, with 19 bases spanning the gap. CDR1 and CDR2 from the germline V gene are MNHNY and SVGAGI (reference sequence). CDR3 length: 14 residues. Methods used by the authors: Amplification from reference gene primers served as the basis for estimated nucleated cell counts. The assay was immunoSEQ multiplex PCR, and TCRdb's table has in-frame clones only and misses some. V and J calls and clone size are copied from that table; D and trimming were computed from the DNA. The data show roughly 140,000 clones, approximately 85% seen once. Sequencing was done on a sample of peripheral blood. This chain joins TRBV6-6 and TRBJ1-1, with D possibly being TRBD1 (6 bases). The sequence was obtained from a man aged 45-65 years with acute or convalescent COVID-19. CDR3 residues: CASSYRQEVPEAFF. CDR3 nucleotide sequence: TGTGCCAGCAGCTACCGACAGGAAGTACCCGAAGCTTTCTTT.